This passage covers 16 T cell receptor beta chains from one sample sequenced in a study of blood T cell repertoires in COVID-19. Libraries were prepared by immunoSEQ multiplex PCR; TCRdb keeps only in-frame clonotypes and omits some of them. The sample has about 90,000 clones, roughly 80% seen once. Sequencing was done on a sample of peripheral blood. Every receptor here comes from a woman in her 70s with acute or convalescent COVID-19.

The chain couples TRBV28 to TRBJ1-1; 7 bases agree with TRBD1. Germline V gene data show CDR1 as MDHEN and CDR2 as SYDVKM. CDR3 length equals 16 residues. Trimming cost V 5 bases and J 0 bases; bases outside gene matches: 9. The CDR3 reads CASSGPKGAVNTEAFF. CDR3 sequence (DNA): TGTGCCAGCAGTGGGCCCAAGGGGGCGGTGAACACTGAAGCTTTCTTT.

This clone was seen once. Here the CDR3 reads CASSLGLIGGETQYF. As DNA, the CDR3 is TGTGCCAGCAGCTTAGGCCTTATAGGGGGAGAGACCCAGTACTTC. This rearrangement joins TRBV13 to TRBJ2-5; D may be TRBD1 (6 bases). V shed 0 bases and J shed 4 bases, with 12 bases lying between them. Germline values: CDR1 PRHDT, CDR2 FYEKMQ (reference sequence). The CDR3 sequence is 15 residues long.

The genes are TRBV25-1 and TRBJ2-1, with D perhaps TRBD2 (6 bases). The CDR3 length is 17 residues. Germline CDR1 MGHDK, CDR2 SYGVNS. Trimming took off 2 bases at V and 2 bases at J, with 16 bases between the two ends. CDR3: CASSEQGTSLPYNEQFF. The CDR3 DNA is TGTGCCAGCAGTGAACAAGGGACTTCCCTCCCCTACAATGAGCAGTTCTTC.

This chain uses TRBV28 with TRBJ2-1; 9 bases are a match to TRBD2. CDR3 length: 15 amino acids. Germline CDR1 reads MDHEN; CDR2 reads SYDVKM. J was trimmed by 3 bases and V by 3 bases; bases with no gene match: 3. CDR3: CASSFFSGSYNEQFF. CDR3 coding DNA: TGTGCCAGCAGTTTTTTTAGCGGGAGCTACAATGAGCAGTTCTTC.

V is TRBV7-9 and J is TRBJ2-3, with D possibly TRBD2 on 5 matching bases. V shed 1 base and J shed 4 bases, with 9 bases lying between them. This CDR3 is 14 amino acids long. Germline CDR1 reads SEHNR; CDR2 reads FQNEAQ (reference sequence). The CDR3 sequence is CASSLGEPPDTQYF. The CDR3 coding sequence is TGTGCCAGCAGCTTAGGGGAGCCCCCAGATACGCAGTATTTT.

V usage is TRBV30 and J usage is TRBJ1-4, with a possible D match to TRBD1 (6 bases). Germline CDR1 reads GTSNPN; CDR2 reads SVGIG (reference sequence). Between the trimmed V and J ends, which lost 7 bases and 5 bases, there was a span of 14 bases. The CDR3 is 13 amino acids. The CDR3 DNA sequence: TGTGCCTTTGCAGGGGATATGAATGAAAAACTGTTTTTT. Protein: CAFAGDMNEKLFF.

This sequence joins TRBV5-4 and TRBJ2-3; TRBD2 aligns across 7 bases. This CDR3 is built from 13 residues. The germline V gene has CDR1 SGHNT and CDR2 YYREEE (reference sequence). V lost 1 base and J lost 9; bases outside the gene matches: 5. CDR3 nucleotides: TGTGCCAGCAGCTTGTGGGGGGGGTCCACGCAGTATTTT. Its translation: CASSLWGGSTQYF.

The rearrangement links TRBV7-2 to TRBJ2-1; 16 nucleotides match TRBD2. Trimming at V came to 5 bases and at J to 7 bases, leaving 5 bases not matched to a gene. The germline V gene encodes CDR1 SGHTA and CDR2 FQGNSA. The length of the CDR3 is 16 residues. The CDR3 bases are TGTGCCAGCAGCCAGGGACTAGCGGGGGGGCAGAATGAGCAGTTCTTC. The encoded protein is CASSQGLAGGQNEQFF.

V and J are TRBV5-1 and TRBJ2-1; 9 bases are a match to TRBD2. This CDR3 comprises 16 residues. The V and J ends lost 1 base and 4 bases, in that order; junction bases with no gene match: 6. From germline, CDR1 is SGHRS and CDR2 YFSETQ. The DNA for the CDR3 is TGCGCCAGCAGCTTGATGGCTAGCGGGATTTACAATGAGCAGTTCTTC. This codes for CASSLMASGIYNEQFF.

The rearrangement joins TRBV5-4 to TRBJ2-1; 10 nucleotides agree with TRBD2. V shed 4 bases and J 4 bases; nucleotides not matched to a gene: 5. The CDR3 length is 15 residues. CDR1 SGHNT and CDR2 YYREEE come from the germline V gene (reference sequence). The CDR3 bases are TGTGCCAGCAGCAAGAGCGGGGGGGATTACAATGAGCAGTTCTTC. Amino acids: CASSKSGGDYNEQFF. The full variable domain, its missing parts supplied by reference TRBV5-4 and TRBJ2-1, is ETGVTQSPTHLIKTRGQQVTLRCSSQSGHNTVSWYQQALGQGPQFIFQYYREEENGRGNFPPRFSGLQFPNYSSELNVNALELDDSALYLCASSKSGGDYNEQFFGPGTRLTVL.

V and J are TRBV6-6 and TRBJ2-7, with TRBD2 identical over 8 bases. CDR1 and CDR2 from the germline V gene are MNHNY and SVGAGI (reference sequence). The CDR3 has 14 amino acids. Unmatched junction bases numbered 9, after V lost 6 bases and J lost 5 bases. CDR3 bases: TGTGCCAGCAGACCCGGGACTAGTCGAGACGAGCAGTACTTC. This gives the protein CASRPGTSRDEQYF.

The chain links TRBV6-6 to TRBJ2-3; TRBD1 might be the D (5 bases). CDR1 MNHNY and CDR2 SVGAGI come from the germline V gene (reference sequence). The CDR3 has 14 residues. Trimming took 8 bases from V and 6 from J, leaving 18 bases between them. The CDR3 nucleotides read TGTGCCAGCCAAGGGGCACGGAATGTTGATACGCAGTATTTT. Translated: CASQGARNVDTQYF.

The J gene is TRBJ2-1, the V gene TRBV9, with a possible D match to TRBD2 (5 bases). The CDR3 has 17 residues. In germline, CDR1 is SGDLS, CDR2 YYNGEE. Trimming took off 4 bases at V and 6 bases at J, with 23 bases between the two ends. CDR3 amino acids: CASSPQPVDPRVNEQFF. The CDR3 nucleotides are TGTGCCAGCAGCCCCCAGCCAGTGGACCCGAGGGTCAATGAGCAGTTCTTC.

V usage is TRBV30 and J usage is TRBJ2-1, with no clear D. The germline V and J ends were trimmed by 5 bases and 0 bases, with 8 bases remaining between them. CDR3 length: 13 amino acids. Germline CDR1 GTSNPN, CDR2 SVGIG (reference sequence). Here the CDR3 reads CAWGMSSYNEQFF. CDR3 nucleotides: TGTGCCTGGGGAATGAGCTCCTACAATGAGCAGTTCTTC.

The chain has TRBV7-9 and TRBJ1-1; unclear D gene. Germline V gives CDR1 SEHNR, CDR2 FQNEAQ (reference sequence). V was cut by 5 bases and J by 3 bases, with 13 bases left in between. The CDR3 covers 14 residues. The CDR3 protein is CASSADQAYTEAFF. The CDR3 nucleotides read TGTGCCAGCAGCGCCGATCAGGCCTACACTGAAGCTTTCTTT.

The V call is TRBV28, the J call TRBJ2-7; TRBD1 matches at 7 bases. Unmatched junction bases numbered 5, after V lost 3 bases and J lost 3 bases. The CDR3 is 14 residues long. CDR1 and CDR2 from the germline V gene are MDHEN and SYDVKM. CDR3 sequence (DNA): TGTGCCAGCAGTTTTAGTGACAGGGACTACGAGCAGTACTTC. This sequence encodes CASSFSDRDYEQYF. Variable domain in full (rest from reference TRBV28 and TRBJ2-7): DVKVTQSSRYLVKRTGEKVFLECVQDMDHENMFWYRQDPGLGLRLIYFSYDVKMKEKGDIPEGYSVSREKKERFSLILESASTNQTSMYLCASSFSDRDYEQYFGPGTRLTVT.